This TCR beta chain was recovered during a study of blood T cell repertoires in COVID-19. Study-wide background: The study drew acute and convalescent COVID-19 samples from the United States, Italy and Spain. Sample material is recorded as cDNA or gDNA derived from T cells, B-cell-depleted T cells, or PBMCs.

Under the authors' procedure: Estimates of nucleated cell counts were drawn from the amplification of reference gene primers. Repertoires were generated with immunoSEQ multiplex PCR, while TCRdb's copy carries only in-frame clones and drops some. V, J and clone size derive from that table, while D and trimming were established from the DNA sequence. This repertoire shows 120,000 to 150,000 clones, 80% to 85% found once; its top ten account for around 8%. The germline V gene encodes CDR1 SGHRS and CDR2 YFSETQ. The CDR3 is 19 residues long. J was trimmed by 2 bases and V by 4 bases; bases with no gene match: 15.

Sequencing used peripheral blood. The TCR originated in a human donor in a cohort sampled during active COVID-19. The chain joins TRBV5-1 to TRBJ2-3; 11 bases agree with TRBD2. CDR3 protein: CASSPENPRLAGLTDTQYF. CDR3 nucleotide sequence: TGCGCCAGCAGCCCTGAGAACCCCCGACTAGCGGGGCTCACAGATACGCAGTATTTT. The complete variable domain, with remaining parts taken from reference TRBV5-1 and TRBJ2-3, reads KAGVTQTPRYLIKTRGQQVTLSCSPISGHRSVSWYQQTPGQGLQFLFEYFSETQRNKGNFPGRFSGRQFSNSRSEMNVSTLELGDSALYLCASSPENPRLAGLTDTQYFGPGTRLTVL.